This TCR beta chain was observed in a study of neurological immune-mediated disorders. This clonotype was counted ten times or more. The CDR3 is made up of 14 amino acids. With 4 bases removed from V and 0 bases from J, the gap between germline ends came to 10 bases. Looked up from germline, CDR1 is MGHDK and CDR2 is SYGVNS. The cDNA was generated through 5'RACE incorporating 10-nucleotide random UMIs. TCRdb reanalysed the 5' RACE reads using MiXCR and keeps one entry per CDR3 protein. This table has more than 45,000 distinct CDR3 sequences, about 2.5% appearing once. The clonotype originates from a man aged 50-60 years with multiple sclerosis. Sample: PBMCs. The V and J genes are TRBV25-1 and TRBJ2-7; no clear D. The CDR3 sequence: CASSVTRSSYEQYF. The CDR3, as DNA: TGTGCCAGCAGTGTGACCCGGAGCTCCTACGAGCAGTACTTC.